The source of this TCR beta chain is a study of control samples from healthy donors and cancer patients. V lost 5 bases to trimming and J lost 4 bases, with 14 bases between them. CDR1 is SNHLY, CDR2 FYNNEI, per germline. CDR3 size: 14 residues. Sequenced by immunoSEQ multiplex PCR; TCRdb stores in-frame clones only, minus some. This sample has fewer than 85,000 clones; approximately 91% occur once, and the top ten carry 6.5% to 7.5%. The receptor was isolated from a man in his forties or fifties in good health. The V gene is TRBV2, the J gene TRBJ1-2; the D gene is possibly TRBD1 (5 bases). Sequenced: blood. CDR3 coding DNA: TGTGCCAGCAGTCCTACCGACAGTACCTATGGCTACACCTTC. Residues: CASSPTDSTYGYTF.